This T cell receptor beta chain is drawn from a study of T cells in women clearing cervical HPV infection. General study findings and limits: Cases carried less TRBV6-7 than controls: roughly 0.12% versus 0.17%. T-cell numbers per sample were unknown and may explain richness differences. CIN3+ cases had significantly higher TCR repertoire richness than controls, but evenness did not differ.

Clones were read by immunoSEQ multiplex PCR, and TCRdb kept only the in-frame ones, dropping some. Here the sample table reports 40,000 or so clones. Details on this clone: Its cognate antigen is unknown. Coverage ceases 3 residues before the CDR3 finishes, and the germline J gene fills in the end.

CDR1 is DFQATT and CDR2 is SNEGSKA in the germline V gene (reference sequence). The CDR3 is made up of 15 amino acids. Trimming cost V 4 bases and J 6 bases; bases outside gene matches: 10. The TCR was taken from a woman aged 18 to 75 with a cervical HPV16 infection that either progressed to CIN3+ or cleared (not recorded which). The genes are TRBV20-1 and TRBJ2-1; TRBD2 agrees at 9 bases. Sequenced input: blood buffy coat. The CDR3 bases that were read are TGCAGTGCTACCAAGACTAGCGGTTCCGGCAATGAG. Its translation is CSATKTSGSGNE. The whole CDR3 region reads CSATKTSGSGNEQFF.